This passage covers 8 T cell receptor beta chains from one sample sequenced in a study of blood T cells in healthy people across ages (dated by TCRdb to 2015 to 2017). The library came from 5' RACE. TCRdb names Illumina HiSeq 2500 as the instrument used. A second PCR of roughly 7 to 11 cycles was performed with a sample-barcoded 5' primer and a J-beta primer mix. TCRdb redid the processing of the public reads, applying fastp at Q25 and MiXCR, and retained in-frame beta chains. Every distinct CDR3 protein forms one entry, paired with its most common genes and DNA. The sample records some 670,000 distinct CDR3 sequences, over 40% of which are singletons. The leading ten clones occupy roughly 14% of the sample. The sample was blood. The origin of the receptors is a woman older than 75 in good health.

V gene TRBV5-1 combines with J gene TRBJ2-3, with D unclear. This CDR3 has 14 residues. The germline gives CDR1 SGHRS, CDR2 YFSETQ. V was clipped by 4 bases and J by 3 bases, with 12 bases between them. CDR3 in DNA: TGCGCCAGCAGCCCCGGCGAAGTGACAGATACGCAGTATTTT. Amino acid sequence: CASSPGEVTDTQYF.

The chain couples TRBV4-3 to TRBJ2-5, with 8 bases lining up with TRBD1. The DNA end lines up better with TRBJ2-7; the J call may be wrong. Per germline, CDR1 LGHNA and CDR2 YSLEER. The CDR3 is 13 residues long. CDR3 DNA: TGCGCCAGCAGTTACGCAGGGGGCGGCGAGCAGTACTTC. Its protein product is CASSYAGGGEQYF.

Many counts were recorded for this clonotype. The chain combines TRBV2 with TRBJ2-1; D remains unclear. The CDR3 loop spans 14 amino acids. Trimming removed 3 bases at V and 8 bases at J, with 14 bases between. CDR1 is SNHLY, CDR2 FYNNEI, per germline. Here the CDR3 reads CASSEIRIRYEQFF. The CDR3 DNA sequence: TGTGCCAGCAGTGAGATTAGAATACGCTATGAGCAGTTCTTC.

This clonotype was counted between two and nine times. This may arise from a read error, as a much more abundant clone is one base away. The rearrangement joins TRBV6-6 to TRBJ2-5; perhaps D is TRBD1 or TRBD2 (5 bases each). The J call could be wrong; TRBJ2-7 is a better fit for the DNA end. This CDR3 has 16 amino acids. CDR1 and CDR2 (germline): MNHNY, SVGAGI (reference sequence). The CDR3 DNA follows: TGTGCCAGCAGGTCTCCGGGACGCGCCCACGAGAACGAGCAGTACTTC. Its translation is CASRSPGRAHENEQYF.

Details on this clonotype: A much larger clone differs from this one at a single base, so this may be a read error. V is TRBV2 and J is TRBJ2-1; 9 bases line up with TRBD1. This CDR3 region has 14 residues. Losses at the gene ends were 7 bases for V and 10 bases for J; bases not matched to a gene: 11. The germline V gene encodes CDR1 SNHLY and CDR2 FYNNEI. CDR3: CASKWGTGREEQFF. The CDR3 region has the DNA TGTGCCAGCAAGTGGGGGACAGGGAGGGAAGAGCAGTTCTTC.

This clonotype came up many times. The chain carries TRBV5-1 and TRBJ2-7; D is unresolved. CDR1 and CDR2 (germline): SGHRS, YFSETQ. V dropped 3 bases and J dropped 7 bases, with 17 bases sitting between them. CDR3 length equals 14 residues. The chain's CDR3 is CASSSGPTTREQYF. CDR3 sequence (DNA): TGCGCCAGCAGCTCGGGCCCTACGACAAGAGAGCAGTACTTC.

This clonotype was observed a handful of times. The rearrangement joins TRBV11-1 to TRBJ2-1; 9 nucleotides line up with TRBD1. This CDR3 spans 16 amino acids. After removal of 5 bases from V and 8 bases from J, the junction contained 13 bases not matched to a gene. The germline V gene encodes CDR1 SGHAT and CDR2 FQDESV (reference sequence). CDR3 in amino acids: CASSPGTGGVFHEQFF. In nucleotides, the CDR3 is TGTGCCAGCAGCCCCGGCACAGGGGGCGTATTCCATGAGCAGTTCTTC.

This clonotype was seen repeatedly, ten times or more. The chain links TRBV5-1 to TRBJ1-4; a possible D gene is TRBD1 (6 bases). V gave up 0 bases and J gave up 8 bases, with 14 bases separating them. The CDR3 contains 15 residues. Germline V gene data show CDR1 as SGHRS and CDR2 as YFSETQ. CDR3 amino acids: CASSLGPAGAEKLFF. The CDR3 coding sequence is TGCGCCAGCAGCTTGGGGCCGGCGGGGGCGGAAAAACTGTTTTTT.